One T cell receptor beta chain is described in this entry. Its antigen is unknown. This specimen comes from a study of T cells in localized non-small cell lung cancer. Points from the study as a whole: Tumor showed lower T cell clonality than uninvolved adjacent lung, where it was highest.

CDR3 length equals 13 residues. CDR1 LNHDA and CDR2 SQIVND come from the germline V gene (reference sequence). Deletions cut 5 bases from V and 0 bases from J, with 4 bases between. Produced via immunoSEQ multiplex PCR; TCRdb's table is partial and in-frame only. The sample has approximately 31,000 clones, 85% to 90% seen once. The receptor was isolated from a male donor aged 60 or over with stage III lung adenocarcinoma. V is TRBV19 and J is TRBJ2-2; the D is unclear. The specimen was peripheral blood, collected before any cancer treatment. The CDR3: CASSYTNTGELFF. The CDR3 nucleotides read TGTGCCAGTAGTTATACGAACACCGGGGAGCTGTTTTTT.